The entry that follows covers one TCR beta chain sequence. Its antigen remains unknown. It was with 60 Vbeta and 13 Jbeta primers that the PCR ran. Clones were read by immunoSEQ multiplex PCR, and TCRdb kept only the in-frame ones, dropping some. The sample has some 180,000 clones; 82% are singletons. The CDR3 loop spans 19 amino acids. The data are from a study of cytomegalovirus exposure and HLA in healthy donors. In the study overall: Prior work identified under 130 million unique TCR beta sequences in approximately 200 million T cells. Study findings and constraints: According to a later analysis, most TCR beta chains associated with CMV appeared HLA-restricted. Among TCR beta chains, those listed as cytomegalovirus-associated numbered around 160.

The material sequenced was PBMCs. The V gene is TRBV1, the J gene TRBJ2-4; the table assigns TRBD2, which was not confirmed against the DNA. TRBV1 represents a pseudogene. The receptor was derived from a man aged 35-49 years in good health and CMV-seronegative. The DNA of the CDR3 is TGCACCAGCAGCCAAGATTGGGGAACTAGCGGGGTAGCCAAAAACATTCAGTACTTC. The encoded protein is CTSSQDWGTSGVAKNIQYF.